These 26 T cell receptor beta chains originate from one sample sequenced in a study of cytomegalovirus exposure and HLA in healthy donors. The PCR used 60 Vbeta and 13 Jbeta primers. Profiling relied on immunoSEQ multiplex PCR, and the TCRdb table lists in-frame clones only, not all of them. The profile covers approximately 38,000 clones, with about 66% appearing a single time and roughly a sixth taken by the ten largest. Sequenced material: PBMCs. These receptors originate from a man aged 50 to 59 in good health and CMV-seropositive.

This clone was found once. The rearrangement joins TRBV9 to TRBJ1-2; D call uncertain. Germline loops: CDR1 SGDLS, CDR2 YYNGEE. Deletions cut 3 bases from V and 2 bases from J, with 23 bases between. This CDR3 is built from 18 residues. The CDR3 region has the DNA TGTGCCAGCAGCGAGGGAGTCTCCCGCGGAGGCCTAAACTATGGCTACACCTTC. Translating it yields CASSEGVSRGGLNYGYTF.

For the CDR3, the DNA is TGTGCCAGCAGCCCGGGACAGCCACCAGCCGAGCAGTACTTC. Protein product: CASSPGQPPAEQYF. This chain joins TRBV6-5 and TRBJ2-7, with 7 bases aligning to TRBD1. Germline-derived CDR1 and CDR2 are MNHEY and SVGAGI. The CDR3 totals 14 residues. V dropped 6 bases and J dropped 6; count of bases not matched to a gene: 11.

The chain uses TRBV9 and TRBJ2-7; D ambiguous. From germline, CDR1 is SGDLS and CDR2 YYNGEE. With 0 bases removed from V and 0 bases from J, the gap between germline ends came to 4 bases. The CDR3 length is 13 residues. CDR3 residues: CASSVGVSYEQYF. CDR3 sequence (DNA): TGTGCCAGCAGCGTAGGCGTCTCCTACGAGCAGTACTTC.

This clone has more than one count but fewer than ten. This rearrangement joins TRBV30 to TRBJ1-1, with D perhaps matching TRBD1 (6 bases). Per germline, CDR1 GTSNPN and CDR2 SVGIG (reference sequence). This CDR3 comprises 14 residues. V lost 2 bases and J lost 0, with 10 bases in between. This CDR3 is CAWSTGHVNTEAFF. The DNA for the CDR3 is TGTGCCTGGAGTACGGGACACGTGAACACTGAAGCTTTCTTT.

V is TRBV29-1 and J is TRBJ1-1; a possible D gene is TRBD1 (5 bases). This CDR3 contains 11 residues. V lost 6 bases and J 2 bases, leaving 7 bases between the germline ends. The germline V gene encodes CDR1 SQVTM and CDR2 ANQGSEA. The CDR3 region has the DNA TGCAGCGTGGGACTTAACACTGAAGCTTTCTTT. Amino acid sequence: CSVGLNTEAFF.

The CDR3 sequence is CASSHIETGDYGYTF. In nucleotides, the CDR3 is TGTGCCAGCAGCCATATAGAGACAGGGGACTATGGCTACACCTTC. This chain joins TRBV4-2 and TRBJ1-2; 8 bases match TRBD1. CDR1 is LGHNA, CDR2 YNFKEQ, per germline. The length of the CDR3 is 15 residues. The V segment lost 3 bases and the J segment 3 bases; nucleotides outside the gene matches: 6.

This clone showed up just a few times. The chain joins TRBV6-1 to TRBJ1-2, with 9 bases identical to TRBD1. With V trimmed by 8 bases and J by 4 bases, 8 bases remained unmatched. From germline, CDR1 is MNHNS and CDR2 SASEGT. The CDR3 runs 14 residues. In nucleotides, the CDR3 is TGTGCCAGCGTACCGGACAGGGGAACCTATGGCTACACCTTC. Amino acids: CASVPDRGTYGYTF.

The chain couples TRBV7-2 to TRBJ2-1; the match to TRBD2 covers 11 bases. The CDR3 runs 15 residues. Trimming at V came to 1 base and at J to 6 bases, leaving 2 bases not matched to a gene. Germline CDR1 and CDR2: SGHTA and FQGNSA. CDR3: CASSLGSGGVNEQFF. The CDR3 DNA reads TGTGCCAGCAGCTTAGGTAGCGGGGGGGTCAATGAGCAGTTCTTC.

V is TRBV6-5 and J is TRBJ1-1, with a possible D match to TRBD1 (6 bases). The V gene's germline CDR1 is MNHEY and CDR2 SVGAGI. V gave up 6 bases and J gave up 4 bases, with 15 bases separating them. This CDR3 is 14 amino acids long. The CDR3 is CASSLTGIRTEAFF. In DNA, the CDR3 is TGTGCCAGCAGCCTAACAGGGATTCGCACTGAAGCTTTCTTT.

This sequence joins TRBV9 and TRBJ1-1; 7 nucleotides line up with TRBD1. Looked up from germline, CDR1 is SGDLS and CDR2 is YYNGEE. Unmatched junction bases numbered 8, after V lost 5 bases and J lost 4 bases. This CDR3 has 14 amino acids. The CDR3 DNA follows: TGTGCCAGCAGTCTTTCCCCAGGGGGCACTGAAGCTTTCTTT. As protein: CASSLSPGGTEAFF.

The J gene is TRBJ2-2, the V gene TRBV7-8, with 8 bases fitting TRBD2. The CDR3 has 16 residues. Germline V CDR1 and CDR2: SGHVS, FQNEAQ. V lost 5 bases and J lost 2; bases outside the gene matches: 7. The CDR3 protein is CASSPLAGGNTGELFF. In DNA, the CDR3 is TGTGCCAGCAGCCCACTGGCGGGGGGCAACACCGGGGAGCTGTTTTTT.

The V and J genes are TRBV10-3 and TRBJ1-1, with D perhaps matching TRBD1 (6 bases). This CDR3 has 14 amino acids. V was trimmed by 5 bases and J by 2 bases, leaving 12 bases between them. Germline CDR1 and CDR2: ENHRY and SYGVKD. CDR3 nucleotide sequence: TGTGCCATCAGTTGGGACATCTCCAACACTGAAGCTTTCTTT. Its translation is CAISWDISNTEAFF.

The chain combines TRBV7-9 with TRBJ2-7, with 8 positions matching TRBD1. This CDR3 comprises 14 residues. Germline V gene sequence: CDR1 SEHNR, CDR2 FQNEAQ (reference sequence). Losses at the gene ends were 8 bases for V and 2 bases for J; bases not matched to a gene: 8. In DNA, the CDR3 is TGTGCCAGCGAACCGGGACAGGAGACCTACGAGCAGTACTTC. Amino acids: CASEPGQETYEQYF.

The V and J genes are TRBV5-1 and TRBJ2-7; 8 bases line up with TRBD1. V dropped 4 bases and J dropped 3; count of bases not matched to a gene: 6. This CDR3 contains 14 residues. The germline V gene encodes CDR1 SGHRS and CDR2 YFSETQ. CDR3 DNA: TGCGCCAGCAGCCCCAACGGACAGGGCTACGAGCAGTACTTC. It encodes CASSPNGQGYEQYF.

The J gene is TRBJ2-5, the V gene TRBV6-1; 7 positions agree with TRBD2. Per the germline V gene, CDR1 is MNHNS and CDR2 is SASEGT. J gave up 2 bases and V 6 bases, and 9 bases lay outside the gene matches. The CDR3 extends over 15 amino acids. CDR3 amino acids: CASSPPGLEQETQYF. CDR3 nucleotides: TGTGCCAGCAGCCCCCCAGGACTAGAACAAGAGACCCAGTACTTC.

This chain links TRBV7-8 with TRBJ2-7; 7 nucleotides agree with TRBD1. Germline assignment: CDR1 SGHVS and CDR2 FQNEAQ. This CDR3 comprises 18 residues. V dropped 2 bases and J dropped 2; count of bases not matched to a gene: 15. CDR3: CASSLFPRDRVPTYEQYF. The CDR3, as DNA: TGTGCCAGCAGCTTATTCCCCCGGGACAGAGTCCCCACCTACGAGCAGTACTTC. The full variable domain, its missing parts supplied by reference TRBV7-8 and TRBJ2-7, is GAGVSQSPRYKVAKRGQDVALRCDPISGHVSLFWYQQALGQGPEFLTYFQNEAQLDKSGLPSDRFFAERPEGSVSTLKIQRTQQEDSAVYLCASSLFPRDRVPTYEQYFGPGTRLTVT.

This chain links TRBV13 with TRBJ1-6; 8 bases align to TRBD1. The CDR3 is made up of 16 amino acids. Germline CDR1 and CDR2: PRHDT and FYEKMQ (reference sequence). Trimming cost V 3 bases and J 3 bases; bases outside gene matches: 4. The CDR3 DNA is TGTGCCAGCAGCTTTAGGGACAGGAGCTATAATTCACCCCTCCACTTT. This translates into CASSFRDRSYNSPLHF.

The chain is built from TRBV11-3 and TRBJ1-6; D is unresolved. V was cut by 0 bases and J by 9 bases, with 12 bases left in between. Germline V gene lookup returns CDR1 SGHNT and CDR2 YENEEA. The CDR3 is 15 amino acids. CDR3 sequence reads: CASSLDSGGGSPLHF. CDR3 in DNA: TGTGCCAGCAGCTTAGATAGCGGTGGCGGTTCACCCCTCCACTTT. The variable domain in full, completed from reference TRBV11-3 and TRBJ1-6, reads EAGVVQSPRYKIIEKKQPVAFWCNPISGHNTLYWYLQNLGQGPELLIRYENEEAVDDSQLPKDRFSAERLKGVDSTLKIQPAELGDSAVYLCASSLDSGGGSPLHFGNGTRLTVT.

The chain carries TRBV6-5 and TRBJ2-5; 7 nucleotides line up with TRBD2. CDR1 MNHEY and CDR2 SVGAGI come from the germline V gene. V was pared by 6 bases and J by 2 bases, with 9 bases of the junction left unmatched. The CDR3 sequence is 15 residues long. This chain's CDR3 is CASSWLGEGQETQYF. The CDR3 DNA reads TGTGCCAGCAGCTGGTTGGGGGAGGGGCAAGAGACCCAGTACTTC.

The chain couples TRBV11-3 to TRBJ2-3; possibly TRBD2 for D (6 bases). The germline gives CDR1 SGHNT, CDR2 YENEEA. This CDR3 has 14 residues. Trimming shortened V by 5 bases and J by 6 bases, and 15 bases separated the two germline ends. The CDR3 sequence: CASSIYGTGDTQYF. The CDR3 nucleotides are TGTGCCAGCAGCATCTACGGGACTGGGGATACGCAGTATTTT.

This clone was recorded a few times. The genes are TRBV4-2 and TRBJ2-3, with 13 nucleotides matching TRBD2. CDR3 length: 16 amino acids. Trimming removed 4 bases from V and 0 bases from J; junction bases left unmatched: 1. Per the germline V gene, CDR1 is LGHNA and CDR2 is YNFKEQ. CDR3 nucleotide sequence: TGTGCCAGCAGCCGGGGACTAGCGGGGAGCACAGATACGCAGTATTTT. Translated: CASSRGLAGSTDTQYF.

This chain connects TRBV9 to TRBJ1-6, with D possibly matching TRBD1 (5 bases). The CDR3 has 15 amino acids. The germline V and J ends were trimmed by 0 bases and 7 bases, with 11 bases remaining between them. Germline CDR1 and CDR2: SGDLS and YYNGEE. The CDR3: CASSVGRGRNSPLHF. The CDR3 DNA sequence: TGTGCCAGCAGCGTAGGGCGGGGCAGGAATTCACCCCTCCACTTT.

This chain connects TRBV27 to TRBJ2-7; 8 positions match TRBD1. V dropped 8 bases and J dropped 0; count of bases not matched to a gene: 9. The germline CDR1 and CDR2 sequences are MNHEY and SMNVEV (reference sequence). The CDR3 is 15 amino acids. DNA of the CDR3: TGTGCCAGCCTCGATTGGACAGGGCTCTCCTACGAGCAGTACTTC. It yields the protein CASLDWTGLSYEQYF.

The rearrangement joins TRBV19 to TRBJ2-2; weak D call: TRBD1 (6 bases). This CDR3 region has 15 residues. Germline-derived CDR1 and CDR2 are LNHDA and SQIVND (reference sequence). With 5 bases removed from V and 4 bases from J, the gap between germline ends came to 14 bases. The CDR3: CASSDRFSSTGELFF. CDR3 coding DNA: TGTGCCAGTAGTGACAGGTTTTCGAGCACCGGGGAGCTGTTTTTT.

This clone was seen once. The chain joins TRBV14 to TRBJ2-7; 11 bases agree with TRBD1. Looked up from germline, CDR1 is SGHDN and CDR2 is FVKESK. The CDR3 consists of 16 residues. Unmatched junction bases numbered 6, after V lost 0 bases and J lost 5 bases. CDR3 nucleotides: TGTGCCAGCAGCCAAGAACTGAGGACAGGGGGCGACGAGCAGTACTTC. This encodes CASSQELRTGGDEQYF.

In regard to this clone: Germline and junction disagree at one end, which may indicate a read error. V is TRBV11-3 and J is TRBJ2-7; D is perhaps TRBD2 (6 bases). There are 12 residues in the CDR3. Looked up from germline, CDR1 is SGHNT and CDR2 is YENEEA. The CDR3 reads CASSLRDGGTLF. As DNA, the CDR3 is TGTGCCAGCAGCTTAAGGGACGGGGGAACTTTGTTC.